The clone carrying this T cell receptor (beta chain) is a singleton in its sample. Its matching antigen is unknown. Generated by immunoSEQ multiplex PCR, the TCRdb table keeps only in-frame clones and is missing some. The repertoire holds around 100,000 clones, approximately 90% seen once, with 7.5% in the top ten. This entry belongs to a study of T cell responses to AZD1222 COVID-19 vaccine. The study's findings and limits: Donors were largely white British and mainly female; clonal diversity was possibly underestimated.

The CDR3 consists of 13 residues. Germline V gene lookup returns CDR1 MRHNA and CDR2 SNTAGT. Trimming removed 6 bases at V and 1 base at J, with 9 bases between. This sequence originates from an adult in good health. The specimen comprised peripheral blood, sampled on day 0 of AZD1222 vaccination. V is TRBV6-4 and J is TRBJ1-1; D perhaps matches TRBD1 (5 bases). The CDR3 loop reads CASRGDGNTEAFF. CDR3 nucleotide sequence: TGTGCCAGCAGAGGGGACGGGAACACTGAAGCTTTCTTT.